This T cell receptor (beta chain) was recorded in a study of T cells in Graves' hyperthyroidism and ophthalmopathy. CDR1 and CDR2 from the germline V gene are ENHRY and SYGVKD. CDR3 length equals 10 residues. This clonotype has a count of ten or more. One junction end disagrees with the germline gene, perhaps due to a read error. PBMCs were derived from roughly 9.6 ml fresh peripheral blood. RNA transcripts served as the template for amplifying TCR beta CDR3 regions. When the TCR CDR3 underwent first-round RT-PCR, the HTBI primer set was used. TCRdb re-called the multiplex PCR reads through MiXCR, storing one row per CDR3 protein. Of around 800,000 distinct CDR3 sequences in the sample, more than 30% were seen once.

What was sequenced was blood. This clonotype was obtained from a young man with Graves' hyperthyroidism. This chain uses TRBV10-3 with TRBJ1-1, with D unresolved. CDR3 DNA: TGTGCCATCAGTGAGGATGAGGGATCTTTT. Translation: CAISEDEGSF.